A selection of T cell receptor beta chains follows, all from one sample in a study of blood T cell repertoires in COVID-19. The method was immunoSEQ multiplex PCR; TCRdb's version includes in-frame clones alone and lacks a portion of them. The sample carries roughly 130,000 clones, roughly 80% recorded once. Sequenced material: peripheral blood. These receptors all stem from a woman in her forties or fifties with acute or convalescent COVID-19. Each CDR3 is given with its conserved first and last residue. Fields, in order: CDR3 DNA, CDR3 protein, V gene, clone size, D gene, J gene. The D gene is left open where the match is weak. Size is stated for part of the rows, as once, few or many counts, or as a class when the clone is expanded.

TGTGCCAGTCGTCGCGATGGGCAGCCCAATCAGCCCCAGCATTTT CASRRDGQPNQPQHF TRBV19 NA NA TRBJ1-5
TGTGCCAGTAGTATAGAGGGGACAGGGGTATATTTTAGCAATCAGCCCCAGCATTTT CASSIEGTGVYFSNQPQHF TRBV19 NA TRBD1 TRBJ1-5
TGTGCCAGTACGCTGTCTAGAGTGGCTAGCGGGGGGGTATACAATGAGCAGTTCTTC CASTLSRVASGGVYNEQFF TRBV19 NA TRBD2 TRBJ2-1
TGTGCCAGCTCACCACAACAGGGGGCTCTGCTCGACGATGAAAAACTGTTTTTT CASSPQQGALLDDEKLFF TRBV18 NA TRBD1 TRBJ1-4
TGTGCCAGCAGCCAAAGGATACAGAGGAACACTGAAGCTTTCTTT CASSQRIQRNTEAFF TRBV3-1/TRBV3-2 NA NA TRBJ1-1
TGTGCCAGCGCAGGCCGGGACAGGGAAGGCAATGAGCAGTTCTTC CASAGRDREGNEQFF TRBV5-4 NA TRBD1 TRBJ2-1
TGTGCCAGCAGGGAGGCGGCTACAGATACGCAGTATTTT CASREAATDTQYF TRBV19 NA NA TRBJ2-3
TGCAGCGTTGAAGAGCGACAGGGGAGCACTGAAGCTTTCTTT CSVEERQGSTEAFF TRBV29-1 NA TRBD1 TRBJ1-1
TGTGCCAGCAGTTACGGGACGGGGGTGAATGAAAAACTGTTTTTT CASSYGTGVNEKLFF TRBV6-5 few NA TRBJ1-4
TGTGCCAGCTCACCCCGAACCGAGCCCAATGAAAAACTGTTTTTT CASSPRTEPNEKLFF TRBV18 NA NA TRBJ1-4